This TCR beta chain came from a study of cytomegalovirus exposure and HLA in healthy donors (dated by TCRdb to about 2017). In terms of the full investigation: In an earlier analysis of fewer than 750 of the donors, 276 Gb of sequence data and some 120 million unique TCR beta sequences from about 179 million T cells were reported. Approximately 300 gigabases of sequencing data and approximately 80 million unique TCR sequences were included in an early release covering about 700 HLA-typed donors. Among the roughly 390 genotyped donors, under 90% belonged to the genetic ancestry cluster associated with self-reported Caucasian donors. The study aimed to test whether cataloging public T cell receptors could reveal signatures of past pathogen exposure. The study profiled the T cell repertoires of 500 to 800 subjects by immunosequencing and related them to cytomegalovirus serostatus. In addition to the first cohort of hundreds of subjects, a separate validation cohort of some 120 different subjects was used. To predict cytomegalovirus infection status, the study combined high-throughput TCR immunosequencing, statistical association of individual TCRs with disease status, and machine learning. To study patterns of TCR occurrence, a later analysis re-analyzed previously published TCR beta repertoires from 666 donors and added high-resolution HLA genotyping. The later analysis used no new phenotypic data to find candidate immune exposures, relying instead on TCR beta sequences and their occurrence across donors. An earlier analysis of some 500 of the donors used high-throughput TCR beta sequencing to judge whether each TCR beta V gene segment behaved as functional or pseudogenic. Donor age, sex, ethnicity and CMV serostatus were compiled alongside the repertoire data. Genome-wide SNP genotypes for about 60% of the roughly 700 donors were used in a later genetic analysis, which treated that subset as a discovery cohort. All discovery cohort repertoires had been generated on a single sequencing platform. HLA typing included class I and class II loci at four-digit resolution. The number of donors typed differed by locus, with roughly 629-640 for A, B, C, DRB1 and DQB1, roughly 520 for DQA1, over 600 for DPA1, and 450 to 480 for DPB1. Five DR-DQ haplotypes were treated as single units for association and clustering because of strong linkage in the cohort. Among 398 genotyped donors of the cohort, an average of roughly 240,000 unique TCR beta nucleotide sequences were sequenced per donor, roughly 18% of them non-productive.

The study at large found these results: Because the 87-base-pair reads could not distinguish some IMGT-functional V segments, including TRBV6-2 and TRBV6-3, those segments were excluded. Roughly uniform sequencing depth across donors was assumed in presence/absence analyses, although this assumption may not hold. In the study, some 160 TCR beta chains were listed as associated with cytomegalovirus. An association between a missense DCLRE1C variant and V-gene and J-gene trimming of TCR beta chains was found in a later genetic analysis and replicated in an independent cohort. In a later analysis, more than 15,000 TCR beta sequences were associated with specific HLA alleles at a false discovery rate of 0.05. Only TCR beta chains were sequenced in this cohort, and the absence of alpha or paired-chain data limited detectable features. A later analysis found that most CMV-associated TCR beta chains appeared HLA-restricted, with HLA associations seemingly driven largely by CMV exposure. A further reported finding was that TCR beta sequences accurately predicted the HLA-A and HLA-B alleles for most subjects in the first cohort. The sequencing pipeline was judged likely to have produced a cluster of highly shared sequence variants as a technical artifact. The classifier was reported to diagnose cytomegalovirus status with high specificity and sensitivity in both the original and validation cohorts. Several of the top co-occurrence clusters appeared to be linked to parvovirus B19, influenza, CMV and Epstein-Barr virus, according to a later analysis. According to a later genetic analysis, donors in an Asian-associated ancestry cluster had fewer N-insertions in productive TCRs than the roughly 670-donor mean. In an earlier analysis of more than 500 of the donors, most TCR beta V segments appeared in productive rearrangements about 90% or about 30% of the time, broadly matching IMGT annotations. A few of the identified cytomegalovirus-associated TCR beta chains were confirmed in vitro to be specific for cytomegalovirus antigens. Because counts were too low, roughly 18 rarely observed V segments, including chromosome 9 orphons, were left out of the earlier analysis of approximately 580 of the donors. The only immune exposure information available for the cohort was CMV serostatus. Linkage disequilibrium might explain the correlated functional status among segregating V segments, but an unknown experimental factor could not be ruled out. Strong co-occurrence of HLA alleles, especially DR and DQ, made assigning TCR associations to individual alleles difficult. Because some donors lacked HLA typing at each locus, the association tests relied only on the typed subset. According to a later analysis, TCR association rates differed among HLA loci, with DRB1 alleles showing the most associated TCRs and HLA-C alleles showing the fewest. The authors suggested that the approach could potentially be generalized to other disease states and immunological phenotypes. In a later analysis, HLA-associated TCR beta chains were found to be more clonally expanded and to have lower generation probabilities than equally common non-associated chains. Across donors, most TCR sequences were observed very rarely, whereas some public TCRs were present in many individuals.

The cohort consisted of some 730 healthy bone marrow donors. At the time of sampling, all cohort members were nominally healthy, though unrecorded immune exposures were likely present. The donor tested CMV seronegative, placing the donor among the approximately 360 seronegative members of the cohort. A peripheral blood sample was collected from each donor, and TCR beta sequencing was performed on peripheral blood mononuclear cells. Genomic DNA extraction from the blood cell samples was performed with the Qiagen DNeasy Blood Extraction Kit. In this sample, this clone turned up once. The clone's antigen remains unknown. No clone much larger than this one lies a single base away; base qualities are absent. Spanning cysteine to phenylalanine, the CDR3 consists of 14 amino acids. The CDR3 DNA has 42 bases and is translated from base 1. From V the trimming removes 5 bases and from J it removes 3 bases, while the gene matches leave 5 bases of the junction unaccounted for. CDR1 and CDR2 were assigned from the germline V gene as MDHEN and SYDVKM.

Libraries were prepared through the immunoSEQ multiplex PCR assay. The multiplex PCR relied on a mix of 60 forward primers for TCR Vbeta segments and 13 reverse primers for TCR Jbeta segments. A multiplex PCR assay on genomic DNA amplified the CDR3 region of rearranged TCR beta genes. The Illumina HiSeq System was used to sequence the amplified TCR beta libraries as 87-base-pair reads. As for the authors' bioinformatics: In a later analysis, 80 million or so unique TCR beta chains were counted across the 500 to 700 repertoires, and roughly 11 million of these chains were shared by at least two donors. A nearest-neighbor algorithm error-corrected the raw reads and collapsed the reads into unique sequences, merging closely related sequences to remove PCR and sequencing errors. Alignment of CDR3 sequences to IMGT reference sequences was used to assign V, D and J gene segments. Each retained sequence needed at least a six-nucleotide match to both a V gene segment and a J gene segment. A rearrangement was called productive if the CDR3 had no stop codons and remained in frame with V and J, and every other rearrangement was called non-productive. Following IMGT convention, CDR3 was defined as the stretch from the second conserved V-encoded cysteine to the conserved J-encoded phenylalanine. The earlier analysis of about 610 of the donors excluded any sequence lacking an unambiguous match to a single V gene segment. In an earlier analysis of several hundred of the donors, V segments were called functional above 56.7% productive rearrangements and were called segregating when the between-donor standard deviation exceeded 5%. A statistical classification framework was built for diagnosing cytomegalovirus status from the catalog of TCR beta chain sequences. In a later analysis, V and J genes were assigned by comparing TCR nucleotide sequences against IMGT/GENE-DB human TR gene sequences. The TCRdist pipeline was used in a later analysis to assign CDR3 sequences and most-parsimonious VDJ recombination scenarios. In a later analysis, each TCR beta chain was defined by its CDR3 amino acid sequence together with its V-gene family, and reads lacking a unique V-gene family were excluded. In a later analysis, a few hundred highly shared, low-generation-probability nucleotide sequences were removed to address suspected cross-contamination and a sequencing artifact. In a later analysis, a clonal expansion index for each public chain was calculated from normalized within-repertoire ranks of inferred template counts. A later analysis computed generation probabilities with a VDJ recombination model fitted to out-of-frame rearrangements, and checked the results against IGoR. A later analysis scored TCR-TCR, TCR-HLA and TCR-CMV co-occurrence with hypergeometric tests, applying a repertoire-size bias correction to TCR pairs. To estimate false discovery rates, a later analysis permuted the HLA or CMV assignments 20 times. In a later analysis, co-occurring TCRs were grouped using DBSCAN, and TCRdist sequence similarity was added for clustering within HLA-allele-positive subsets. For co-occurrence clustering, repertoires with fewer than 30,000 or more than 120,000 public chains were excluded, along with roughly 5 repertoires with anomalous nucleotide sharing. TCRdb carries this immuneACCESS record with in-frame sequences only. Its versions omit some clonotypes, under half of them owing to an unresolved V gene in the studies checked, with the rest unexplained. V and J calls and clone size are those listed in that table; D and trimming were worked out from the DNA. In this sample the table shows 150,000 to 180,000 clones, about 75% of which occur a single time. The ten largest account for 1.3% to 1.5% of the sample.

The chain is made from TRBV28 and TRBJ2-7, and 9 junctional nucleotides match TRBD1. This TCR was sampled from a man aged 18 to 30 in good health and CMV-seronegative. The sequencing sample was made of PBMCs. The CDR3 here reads CASSQPGQGYEQYF. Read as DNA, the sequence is TGTGCCAGCAGTCAACCGGGACAGGGCTACGAGCAGTACTTC.